There are many counts of the clone carrying this T cell receptor (beta chain). This sample is drawn from a study of neurological immune-mediated disorders. TCRdb re-derived calls from the 5' RACE reads in MiXCR, one entry per CDR3 protein. The sample consists of about 50,000 distinct CDR3 sequences, roughly 4.6% of them appearing once. The V and J ends lost 2 bases and 2 bases respectively, with 10 bases between them. CDR1 is SGHTA, CDR2 FQGTGA, per germline. The length of the CDR3 is 14 residues. A total of 2 million PBMCs stored at -80 degrees C provided the unsorted libraries. This TCR came from a man in his fifties or sixties with multiple sclerosis. This rearrangement joins TRBV7-3 to TRBJ2-7; no clear D gene. Sequencing was performed on PBMCs. In DNA form, the CDR3 reads TGTGCCAGCAGCTTAGGGGTGGAAACCTACGAGCAGTACTTC. This codes for CASSLGVETYEQYF.